These 19 T cell receptor beta chains share one sample of origin, sequenced in a study of blood T cell repertoires in COVID-19. Measured with immunoSEQ multiplex PCR; TCRdb has only the in-frame clones, and not every one. The profile covers roughly 100,000 clones, with roughly 80% appearing a single time and approximately 9% taken by the ten largest. Material for sequencing was peripheral blood. These receptors were taken from a woman between 65 and 79 years old with acute or convalescent COVID-19.

The table lists this clone with a count of one. V gene TRBV5-4 combines with J gene TRBJ1-2; 9 nucleotides match TRBD1. The ends lost 2 bases at V and 1 base at J; junction bases unmatched: 3. The CDR3 contains 15 residues. Germline assignment: CDR1 SGHNT and CDR2 YYREEE (reference sequence). CDR3 DNA: TGTGCCAGCAGCTTCGGGACAGGGAATAACTATGGCTACACCTTC. Its translation: CASSFGTGNNYGYTF.

The genes are TRBV7-6 and TRBJ1-1, with 10 bases fitting TRBD1. Germline loops: CDR1 SGHVS, CDR2 FNYEAQ. This CDR3 contains 15 residues. V was clipped by 5 bases and J by 4 bases; unmatched bases: 7. The CDR3 sequence is CASSALRDRGTEAFF. The CDR3 DNA sequence: TGTGCCAGCAGCGCCCTCCGGGACAGGGGCACTGAAGCTTTCTTT.

The rearrangement uses TRBV7-2 and TRBJ2-3; 8 nucleotides align to TRBD2. V shed 0 bases and J 4 bases; nucleotides not matched to a gene: 3. The germline CDR1 and CDR2 sequences are SGHTA and FQGNSA. This CDR3 contains 15 residues. The DNA of the CDR3 is TGTGCCAGCAGCTTAGCACGGGGGGGGGCAGATACGCAGTATTTT. This translates into CASSLARGGADTQYF.

The V call is TRBV7-2, the J call TRBJ2-7; D remains unclear. The CDR3 length is 13 residues. Trimming cost V 5 bases and J 6 bases, with 14 bases left between them. Per the germline V gene, CDR1 is SGHTA and CDR2 is FQGNSA. CDR3 in DNA: TGTGCCAGCAGCCGAACCCGCTACGTCGAGCAGTACTTC. Translating it yields CASSRTRYVEQYF.

V usage is TRBV15 and J usage is TRBJ1-4; D call uncertain. Germline V gene data show CDR1 as LNHNV and CDR2 as YYDKDF (reference sequence). V was shortened by 1 base and J by 4 bases, with 7 bases between the two germline ends. This CDR3 region has 14 residues. The CDR3 nucleotides are TGTGCCACCAGCAGAGTAGATAATAATGAAAAACTGTTTTTT. Its translation is CATSRVDNNEKLFF.

This chain connects TRBV3-1 (or the pseudogene TRBV3-2) to TRBJ2-2; possibly TRBD2 for D (6 bases). The CDR3 runs 15 residues. Germline V gene data show CDR1 as LGHDT and CDR2 as YNNKEL (reference sequence). Trimming stripped 1 base from V and 0 bases from J, with 6 bases between. CDR3 nucleotides: TGTGCCAGCAGCCAAGGGGGGGCGAACACCGGGGAGCTGTTTTTT. It specifies CASSQGGANTGELFF.

The chain joins TRBV7-2 to TRBJ1-4; 7 nucleotides line up with TRBD1. Germline lookup yields CDR1 SGHTA and CDR2 FQGNSA. V shed 1 base, J shed 8 bases, and the junction held 4 bases outside the gene matches. This CDR3 has 14 amino acids. CDR3 coding DNA: TGTGCCAGCAGCTTAGAGGGGGCCGGAGAAAAACTGTTTTTT. Its translation is CASSLEGAGEKLFF.

CDR3 nucleotide sequence: TGCAGCGCCTACGAGGACAGGGCATACGAGCAGTACTTC. Amino acid sequence: CSAYEDRAYEQYF. The chain uses TRBV29-1 and TRBJ2-7, with 8 bases matching TRBD1. The CDR3 totals 13 residues. V shed 7 bases, J shed 4 bases, and the junction held 9 bases outside the gene matches. Looked up from germline, CDR1 is SQVTM and CDR2 is ANQGSEA.

This clone was found a few times. The genes are TRBV11-2 and TRBJ1-2; D not resolved. This CDR3 region has 18 residues. The germline gives CDR1 SGHAT, CDR2 FQNNGV. V gave up 1 base and J gave up 3 bases, with 21 bases separating them. The CDR3 loop reads CASSLGPTRRIRYYGYTF. The CDR3 DNA follows: TGTGCCAGCAGCTTAGGCCCCACTCGGCGGATTCGATACTATGGCTACACCTTC. The whole variable domain, remainder taken from reference TRBV11-2 and TRBJ1-2, is EAGVAQSPRYKIIEKRQSVAFWCNPISGHATLYWYQQILGQGPKLLIQFQNNGVVDDSQLPKDRFSAERLKGVDSTLKIQPAKLEDSAVYLCASSLGPTRRIRYYGYTFGSGTRLTVV.

This clone appeared a few times. The chain employs TRBV11-1 and TRBJ1-3; perhaps TRBD1 as D (5 bases). The CDR3 is 16 amino acids. Trimming cost V 2 bases and J 0 bases, with 11 bases left between them. CDR1 and CDR2 from the germline V gene are SGHAT and FQDESV (reference sequence). The CDR3 spells CASSLTTGYSGNTIYF. The CDR3 DNA reads as TGTGCCAGCAGCTTAACTACAGGCTACTCTGGAAACACCATATATTTT.

The rearrangement links TRBV19 to TRBJ2-3; D remains ambiguous. V was pared by 5 bases and J by 3 bases, with 18 bases between. The length of the CDR3 is 16 residues. Germline V gene data show CDR1 as LNHDA and CDR2 as SQIVND (reference sequence). The CDR3 region is CASSPSLSFVTDTQYF. CDR3 sequence (DNA): TGTGCCAGTAGTCCTTCCCTGTCCTTCGTTACAGATACGCAGTATTTT.

This clone showed up just once. One end of the junction varies from germline; a read error may be responsible. V gene TRBV5-1 combines with J gene TRBJ1-1, with TRBD1 as a possible D gene (5 bases). There are 15 residues in the CDR3. Germline CDR1 and CDR2: SGHRS and YFSETQ. CDR3 DNA sequence: TGCGCCAGCAGATTGGACACCGCCTCGAACACTGAAGCTTTCTTT. It is translated as CASRLDTASNTEAFF.

The chain has TRBV3-1 (or the pseudogene TRBV3-2) and TRBJ2-2; D is perhaps TRBD1 (6 bases). CDR1 is LGHDT, CDR2 YNNKEL, per germline (reference sequence). The V and J ends lost 4 bases and 1 base respectively, with 19 bases between them. The CDR3 has 18 amino acids. This chain's CDR3 is CASSRGNPGQGNTGELFF. The CDR3 DNA sequence: TGTGCCAGCAGCCGAGGTAACCCGGGACAAGGGAACACCGGGGAGCTGTTTTTT.

This clone was recorded once. The chain has TRBV30 and TRBJ1-2; 9 bases align to TRBD1. The ends lost 4 bases at V and 8 bases at J; junction bases unmatched: 8. The germline gives CDR1 GTSNPN, CDR2 SVGIG (reference sequence). This CDR3 has 13 amino acids. The CDR3 region has the DNA TGTGCCTGGATCTCCACCGGGACAGGGGGCTACACCTTC. As protein: CAWISTGTGGYTF.

As DNA, the CDR3 is TGTGCCAGCAGTTTATGGGGACAGGGCGGAAACACCATATATTTT. Amino acids: CASSLWGQGGNTIYF. The chain is built from TRBV28 and TRBJ1-3, with 9 bases lining up with TRBD1. Germline V gene data show CDR1 as MDHEN and CDR2 as SYDVKM. The J segment lost 4 bases and the V segment lost 0 bases, leaving 1 base of the junction unmatched. The CDR3 covers 15 residues.

The chain uses TRBV30 and TRBJ2-3; 12 positions agree with TRBD2. J was trimmed by 3 bases and V by 5 bases; bases with no gene match: 6. Per the germline V gene, CDR1 is GTSNPN and CDR2 is SVGIG (reference sequence). This CDR3 is 15 amino acids long. CDR3 loop: CAWDLAGGGTDTQYF. CDR3 DNA: TGTGCCTGGGACCTAGCGGGGGGGGGAACAGATACGCAGTATTTT.

V is TRBV7-2 and J is TRBJ2-1; the D gene is possibly TRBD1 (6 bases). CDR3 length: 12 amino acids. Trimming left V 5 bases short and J 9 bases short, with 11 bases between. CDR1 is SGHTA, CDR2 FQGNSA, per germline. The CDR3 DNA sequence: TGTGCCAGCAGCCAAGGGGGTTTTGAGCAGTTCTTC. It encodes CASSQGGFEQFF.

The chain couples TRBV7-8 to TRBJ2-2; TRBD1 agrees at 9 bases. Trimming took 2 bases from V and 2 from J; bases not matched to a gene: 9. Germline assignment: CDR1 SGHVS and CDR2 FQNEAQ. The CDR3 totals 18 residues. The CDR3 sequence is CASSLRRQGDLNTGELFF. Here the CDR3 DNA reads TGTGCCAGCAGCTTACGGAGACAGGGGGACCTTAACACCGGGGAGCTGTTTTTT.

The chain joins TRBV4-2 to TRBJ2-7, with D unresolved. Germline V gene lookup returns CDR1 LGHNA and CDR2 YNFKEQ. The V gene lost 5 bases and the J gene lost 1 base, with 9 bases spanning the gap. This CDR3 has 13 residues. The CDR3, as DNA: TGTGCCAGCAGCTTAGTGGAGTCCTACGAGCAGTACTTC. As protein: CASSLVESYEQYF.